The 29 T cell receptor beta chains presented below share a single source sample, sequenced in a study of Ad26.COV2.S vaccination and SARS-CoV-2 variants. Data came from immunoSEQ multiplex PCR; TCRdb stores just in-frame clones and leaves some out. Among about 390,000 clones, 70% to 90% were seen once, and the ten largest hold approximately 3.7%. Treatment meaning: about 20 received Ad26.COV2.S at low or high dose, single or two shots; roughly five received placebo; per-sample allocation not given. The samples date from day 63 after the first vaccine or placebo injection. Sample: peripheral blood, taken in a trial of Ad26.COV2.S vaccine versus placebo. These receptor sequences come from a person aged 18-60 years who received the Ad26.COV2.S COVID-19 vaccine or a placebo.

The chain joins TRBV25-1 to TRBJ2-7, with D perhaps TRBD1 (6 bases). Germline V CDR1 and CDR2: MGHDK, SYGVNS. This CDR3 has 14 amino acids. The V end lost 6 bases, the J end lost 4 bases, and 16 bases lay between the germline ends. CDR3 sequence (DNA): TGTGCCAGCAGGGCCACGGGCCAGGGGTACGAGCAGTACTTC. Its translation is CASRATGQGYEQYF.

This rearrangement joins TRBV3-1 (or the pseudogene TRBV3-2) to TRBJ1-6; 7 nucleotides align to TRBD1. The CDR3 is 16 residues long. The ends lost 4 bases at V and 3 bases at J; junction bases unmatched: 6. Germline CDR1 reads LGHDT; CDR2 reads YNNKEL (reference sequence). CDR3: CASSLRPGGYNSPLHF. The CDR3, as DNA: TGTGCCAGCAGCCTAAGACCAGGGGGCTATAATTCACCCCTCCACTTT.

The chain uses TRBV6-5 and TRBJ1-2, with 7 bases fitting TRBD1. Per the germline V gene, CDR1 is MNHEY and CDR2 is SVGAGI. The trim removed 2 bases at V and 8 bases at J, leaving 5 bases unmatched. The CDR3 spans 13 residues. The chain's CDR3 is CASSYGGGTGYTF. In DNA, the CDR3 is TGTGCCAGCAGTTACGGAGGGGGCACAGGCTACACCTTC.

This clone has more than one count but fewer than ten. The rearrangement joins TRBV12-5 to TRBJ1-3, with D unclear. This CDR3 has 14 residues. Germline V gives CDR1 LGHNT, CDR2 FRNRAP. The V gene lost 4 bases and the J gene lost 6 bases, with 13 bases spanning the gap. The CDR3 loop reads CASGSSYSENTIYF. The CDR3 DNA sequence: TGTGCTAGTGGTTCCTCCTACTCCGAAAACACCATATATTTT.

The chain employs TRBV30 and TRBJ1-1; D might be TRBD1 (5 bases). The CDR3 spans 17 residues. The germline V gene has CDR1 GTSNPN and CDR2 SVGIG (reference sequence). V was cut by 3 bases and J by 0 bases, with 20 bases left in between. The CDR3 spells CAWRNWQGGAMNTEAFF. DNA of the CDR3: TGTGCCTGGAGAAATTGGCAGGGAGGTGCCATGAACACTGAAGCTTTCTTT.

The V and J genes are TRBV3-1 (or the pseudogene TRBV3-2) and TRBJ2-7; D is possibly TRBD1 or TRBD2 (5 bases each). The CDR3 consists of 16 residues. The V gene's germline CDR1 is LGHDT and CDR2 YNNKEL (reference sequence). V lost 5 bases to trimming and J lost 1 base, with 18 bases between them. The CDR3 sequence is CASSMTTGTVSYEQYF. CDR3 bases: TGTGCCAGCAGCATGACAACGGGGACGGTATCCTACGAGCAGTACTTC.

The DNA of the CDR3 is TGTGCCAGCAGCCCTCCCGACGGGGGAGAGACCCAGTACTTC. It yields the protein CASSPPDGGETQYF. The chain carries TRBV11-3 and TRBJ2-5; D may be TRBD2 (6 bases). Germline V gene lookup returns CDR1 SGHNT and CDR2 YENEEA. V shed 5 bases and J shed 4 bases, with 14 bases lying between them. The CDR3 runs to 14 residues.

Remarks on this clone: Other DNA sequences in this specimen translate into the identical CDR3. In DNA form, the CDR3 reads TGTGCCAGCAGCTTAGCTAGAGGGGGAACTGAAGCTTTCTTT. Its translation: CASSLARGGTEAFF. V is TRBV7-2 and J is TRBJ1-1, with TRBD1 as a possible D gene (6 bases). The CDR3 extends over 14 amino acids. Germline V lookup: CDR1 SGHTA, CDR2 FQGNSA. Deletions cut 0 bases from V and 5 bases from J, with 10 bases between.

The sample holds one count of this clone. CDR3 loop: CASSQAGAKKNSPLHF. The DNA of the CDR3 is TGTGCCAGCAGCCAAGCAGGGGCCAAAAAAAATTCACCCCTCCACTTT. The rearrangement uses TRBV3-1 (or the pseudogene TRBV3-2) and TRBJ1-6; D perhaps matches TRBD1 (6 bases). This CDR3 is 16 amino acids long. Per germline, CDR1 LGHDT and CDR2 YNNKEL (reference sequence). Trimming removed 1 base from V and 7 bases from J, with 14 bases in between.

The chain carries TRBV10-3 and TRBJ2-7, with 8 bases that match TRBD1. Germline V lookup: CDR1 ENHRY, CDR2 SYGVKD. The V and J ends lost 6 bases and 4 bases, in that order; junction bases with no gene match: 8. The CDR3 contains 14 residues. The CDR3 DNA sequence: TGTGCCATCAGCGGACAGGGAGGTATGTACGAGCAGTACTTC. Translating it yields CAISGQGGMYEQYF.

The CDR3 sequence is CASSPRLGTLRYGYTF. CDR3 nucleotide sequence: TGTGCCAGCAGCCCGAGGCTGGGGACTCTGAGATATGGCTACACCTTC. This sequence joins TRBV14 and TRBJ1-2, with D tentatively TRBD1 (5 bases). Germline loops: CDR1 SGHDN, CDR2 FVKESK. The germline V and J ends were trimmed by 4 bases and 5 bases, with 20 bases remaining between them. The CDR3 runs 16 residues.

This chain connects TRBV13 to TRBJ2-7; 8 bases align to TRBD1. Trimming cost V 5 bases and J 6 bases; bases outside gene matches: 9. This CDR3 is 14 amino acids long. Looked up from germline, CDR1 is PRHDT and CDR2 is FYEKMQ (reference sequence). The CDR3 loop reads CASSEDRVGSEQYF. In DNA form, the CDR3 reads TGTGCCAGCAGCGAGGACAGGGTGGGTAGCGAGCAGTACTTC.

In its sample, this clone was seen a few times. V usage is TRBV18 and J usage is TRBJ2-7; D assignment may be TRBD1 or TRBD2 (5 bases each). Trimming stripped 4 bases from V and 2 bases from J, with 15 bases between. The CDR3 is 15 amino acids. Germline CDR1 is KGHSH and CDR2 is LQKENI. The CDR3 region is CASSLGTHGPYEQYF. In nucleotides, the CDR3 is TGTGCCAGCTCACTAGGGACGCACGGGCCCTACGAGCAGTACTTC.

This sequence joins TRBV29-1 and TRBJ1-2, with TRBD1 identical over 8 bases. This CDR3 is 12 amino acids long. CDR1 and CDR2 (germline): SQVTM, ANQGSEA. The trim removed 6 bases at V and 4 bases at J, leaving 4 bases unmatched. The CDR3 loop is CSVWTGSYGYTF. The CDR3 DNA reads TGCAGCGTCTGGACAGGGAGCTATGGCTACACCTTC.

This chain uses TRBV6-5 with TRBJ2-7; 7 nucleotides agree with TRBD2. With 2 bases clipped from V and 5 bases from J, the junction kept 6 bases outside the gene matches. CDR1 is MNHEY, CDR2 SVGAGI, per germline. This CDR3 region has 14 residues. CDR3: CASSYPGTTNEQYF. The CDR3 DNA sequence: TGTGCCAGCAGTTACCCGGGGACTACCAACGAGCAGTACTTC.

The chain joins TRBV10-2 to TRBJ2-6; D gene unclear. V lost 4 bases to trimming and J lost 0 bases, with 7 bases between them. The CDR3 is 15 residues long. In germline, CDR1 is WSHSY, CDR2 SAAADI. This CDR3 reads CASSGRLSGANVLTF. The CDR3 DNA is TGCGCCAGCAGTGGGCGGCTCTCTGGGGCCAACGTCCTGACTTTC.

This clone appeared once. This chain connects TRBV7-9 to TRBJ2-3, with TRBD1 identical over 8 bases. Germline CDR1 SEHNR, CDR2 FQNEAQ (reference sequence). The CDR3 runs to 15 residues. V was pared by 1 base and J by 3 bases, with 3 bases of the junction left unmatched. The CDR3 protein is CASSLGRGHTDTQYF. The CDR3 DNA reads TGTGCCAGCAGCTTAGGCAGGGGGCATACAGATACGCAGTATTTT.

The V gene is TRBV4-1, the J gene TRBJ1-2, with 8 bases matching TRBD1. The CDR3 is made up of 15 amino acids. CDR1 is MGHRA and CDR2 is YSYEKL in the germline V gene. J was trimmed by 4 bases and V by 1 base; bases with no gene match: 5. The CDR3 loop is CASSQAGQGGYGYTF. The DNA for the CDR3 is TGCGCCAGCAGCCAAGCCGGACAGGGAGGCTATGGCTACACCTTC.

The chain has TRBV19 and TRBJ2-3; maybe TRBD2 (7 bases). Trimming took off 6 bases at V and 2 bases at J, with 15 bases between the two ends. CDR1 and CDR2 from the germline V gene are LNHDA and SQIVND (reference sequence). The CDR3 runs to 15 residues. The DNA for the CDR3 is TGTGCCAGTAGGCCCCGGGGGGCCGTCACAGATACGCAGTATTTT. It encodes CASRPRGAVTDTQYF.

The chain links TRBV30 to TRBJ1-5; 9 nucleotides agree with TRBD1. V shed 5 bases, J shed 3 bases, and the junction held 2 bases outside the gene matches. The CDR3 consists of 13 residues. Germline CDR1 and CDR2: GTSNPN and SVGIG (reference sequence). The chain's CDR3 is CAWGQGYNQPQHF. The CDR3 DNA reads TGTGCCTGGGGACAGGGGTACAATCAGCCCCAGCATTTT.

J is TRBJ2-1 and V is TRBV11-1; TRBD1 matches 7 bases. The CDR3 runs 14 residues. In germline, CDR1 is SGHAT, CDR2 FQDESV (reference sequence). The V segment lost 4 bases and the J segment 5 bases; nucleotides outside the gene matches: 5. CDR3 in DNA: TGTGCCAGCAGCTCGCGACAGGGTCACAATGAGCAGTTCTTC. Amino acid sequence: CASSSRQGHNEQFF.

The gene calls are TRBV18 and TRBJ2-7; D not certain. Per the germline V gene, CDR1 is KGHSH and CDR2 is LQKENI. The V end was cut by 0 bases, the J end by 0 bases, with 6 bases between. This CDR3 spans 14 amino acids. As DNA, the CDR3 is TGTGCCAGCTCACCACCGTTAAGCTCCTACGAGCAGTACTTC. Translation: CASSPPLSSYEQYF.

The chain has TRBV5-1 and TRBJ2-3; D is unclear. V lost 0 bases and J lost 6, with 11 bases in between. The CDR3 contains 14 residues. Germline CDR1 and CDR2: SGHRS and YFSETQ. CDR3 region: CASSLGDPGDTQYF. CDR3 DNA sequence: TGCGCCAGCAGCTTGGGGGATCCTGGGGATACGCAGTATTTT.

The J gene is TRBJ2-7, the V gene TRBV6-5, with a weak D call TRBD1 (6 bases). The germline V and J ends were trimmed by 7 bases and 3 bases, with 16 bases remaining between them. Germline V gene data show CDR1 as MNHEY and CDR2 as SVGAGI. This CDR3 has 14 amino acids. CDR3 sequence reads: CASTESVRGYEQYF. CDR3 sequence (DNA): TGTGCCAGCACCGAAAGTGTCAGGGGCTACGAGCAGTACTTC.

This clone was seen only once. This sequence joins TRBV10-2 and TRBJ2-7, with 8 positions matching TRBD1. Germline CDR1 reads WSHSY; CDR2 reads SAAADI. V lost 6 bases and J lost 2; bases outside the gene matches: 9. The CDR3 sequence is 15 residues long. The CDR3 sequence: CASRPGTGKTYEQYF. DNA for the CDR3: TGCGCCAGCAGGCCCGGGACAGGTAAAACCTACGAGCAGTACTTC.

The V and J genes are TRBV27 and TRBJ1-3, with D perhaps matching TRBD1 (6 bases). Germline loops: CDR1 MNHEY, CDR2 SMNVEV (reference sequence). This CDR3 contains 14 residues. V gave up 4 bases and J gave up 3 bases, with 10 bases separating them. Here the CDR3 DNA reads TGTGCCAGCAGTTCCCAGGGGAGTGGAAACACCATATATTTT. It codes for CASSSQGSGNTIYF.

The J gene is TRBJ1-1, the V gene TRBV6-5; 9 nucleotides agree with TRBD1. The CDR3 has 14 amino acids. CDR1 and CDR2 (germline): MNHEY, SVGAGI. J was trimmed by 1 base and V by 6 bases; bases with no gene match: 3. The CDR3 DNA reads TGTGCCAGCAGCCTGACAGGGGGGAACACTGAAGCTTTCTTT. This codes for CASSLTGGNTEAFF.

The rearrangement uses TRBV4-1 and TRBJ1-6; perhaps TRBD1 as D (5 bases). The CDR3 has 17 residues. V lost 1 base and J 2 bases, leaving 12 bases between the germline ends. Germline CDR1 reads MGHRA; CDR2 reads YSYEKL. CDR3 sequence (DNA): TGCGCCAGCAGCCAAGGTCGTCAGGGCCCCTATAATTCACCCCTCCACTTT. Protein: CASSQGRQGPYNSPLHF.

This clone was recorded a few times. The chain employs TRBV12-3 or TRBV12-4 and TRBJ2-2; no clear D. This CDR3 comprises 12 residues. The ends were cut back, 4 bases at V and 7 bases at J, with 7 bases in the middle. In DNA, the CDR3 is TGTGCCAGCAGTTATCATCTCGGGGAGCTGTTTTTT. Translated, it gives CASSYHLGELFF.